Listed below are T cell receptor beta chains from one sample, sequenced in a study of cytomegalovirus exposure and HLA in healthy donors. Only in-frame clones appear in the TCRdb table, and some are missing; sequencing was by immunoSEQ multiplex PCR. This table has about 120,000 clones, 8.5% to 10% appearing once. Sequencing was performed on PBMCs. Receptors were obtained from a man younger than 40 in good health and CMV-seronegative. Both conserved end residues are part of each CDR3. A D gene is named only where the DNA matches it firmly. For some rows the clone size is stated as once, few or many, or as a class when expanded; others skip it.

j_gene | abundance | len | v_gene | d_gene | CDR3aa | CDR3nt
TRBJ2-7 | few | 15 | TRBV5-1 | TRBD1 | CASSLAGTGPYEQYF | TGCGCCAGCAGCTTGGCCGGGACAGGCCCCTACGAGCAGTACTTC
TRBJ2-3 | NA | 15 | TRBV9 | NA | CASSVDGLLTDTQYF | TGTGCCAGCAGCGTAGATGGACTTTTAACAGATACGCAGTATTTT
TRBJ2-1 | few | 15 | TRBV7-3 | TRBD1 | CASSSSGTGREEQFF | TGTGCCAGCAGCTCCTCCGGGACAGGCCGAGAGGAGCAGTTCTTC
TRBJ2-7 | NA | 15 | TRBV19 | NA | CASSIDSSTGYEQYF | TGTGCCAGTAGTATCGACTCCTCGACGGGCTACGAGCAGTACTTC
TRBJ2-6 | NA | 15 | TRBV7-9 | NA | CASSLEGTGANVLTF | TGTGCCAGCAGCTTGGAGGGCACCGGGGCCAACGTCCTGACTTTC
TRBJ2-3 | NA | 15 | TRBV6-1 | TRBD2 | CASSEIAGGTDTQYF | TGTGCCAGCAGTGAAATTGCGGGGGGCACAGATACGCAGTATTTT
TRBJ1-4 | few | 17 | TRBV7-9 | NA | CASSDLLGGPQGEKLFF | TGTGCCAGCAGCGATCTTCTGGGGGGGCCCCAAGGTGAAAAACTGTTTTTT
TRBJ2-7 | NA | 11 | TRBV28 | NA | CASSPRYEQYF | TGTGCCAGCAGTCCCCGCTACGAGCAGTACTTC
TRBJ2-7 | NA | 15 | TRBV9 | TRBD1 | CASSIGGRQGYEQYF | TGTGCCAGCAGCATTGGGGGAAGACAGGGCTACGAGCAGTACTTC
TRBJ2-5 | few | 15 | TRBV4-3 | TRBD1 | CASSQDLQGDETQYF | TGCGCCAGCAGCCAAGATCTACAGGGGGACGAGACCCAGTACTTC
TRBJ1-4 | few | 14 | TRBV5-1 | TRBD1 | CASSPDRGLEKLFF | TGCGCCAGCAGCCCGGACAGGGGGCTTGAAAAACTGTTTTTT
TRBJ2-7 | few | 14 | TRBV6-5 | TRBD1 | CASSYRDRPYEQYF | TGTGCCAGCAGTTACCGGGACAGACCCTACGAGCAGTACTTC
TRBJ1-5 | NA | 15 | TRBV6-5 | TRBD1 | CASSGDSYSNQPQHF | TGTGCCAGCAGTGGGGACAGCTATAGCAATCAGCCCCAGCATTTT